This T cell receptor (beta chain) is from a study of T cell responses to AZD1222 COVID-19 vaccine. Points from the study as a whole: Seropositive status at baseline applied to only six AZD1222 recipients.

The protocol was immunoSEQ multiplex PCR, while the TCRdb copy is restricted to in-frame clones and leaves out a portion. This sample has about 70,000 clones, with around nine tenths found just once. A few counts support this clone. The antigen is unknown. Other nucleotide sequences from this sample produce the same CDR3. V was clipped by 1 base and J by 2 bases, with 10 bases between them. CDR1 and CDR2 from the germline V gene are SGHDT and YYEEEE. The CDR3 sequence is 15 residues long. The clonotype originates from an adult who received the AZD1222 COVID-19 vaccine. The sample in question was peripheral blood, obtained 28 days after the second AZD1222 dose. This chain links TRBV5-6 with TRBJ1-5; D might be TRBD1 (5 bases). The CDR3 protein is CASSLRGPGNQPQHF. Here the CDR3 DNA reads TGTGCCAGCAGCTTGCGGGGCCCGGGCAATCAGCCCCAGCATTTT.